This record concerns one T cell receptor (beta chain) sequence. The record originates from a study of blood T cell repertoires in COVID-19. On the study more broadly: The study drew acute and convalescent COVID-19 samples from the United States, Italy and Spain. T cells, B-cell-depleted T cells, or PBMCs provided the cDNA or gDNA that served as material.

Per germline, CDR1 SGHAT and CDR2 FQDESV (reference sequence). The CDR3 loop spans 14 amino acids. Trimming removed 5 bases at V and 1 base at J, with 11 bases between. In the original workflow: By means of reference gene primer amplification, nucleated cell counts were estimated. Data came from immunoSEQ multiplex PCR; TCRdb stores just in-frame clones and leaves some out. V, J and clone size derive from that table, while D and trimming were established from the DNA sequence. This sample yields around 220,000 clones, of which roughly 80% are seen a single time; 4% belongs to the top ten. The chain recombines TRBV11-1 with TRBJ1-1; TRBD1 might be the D (6 bases). This clonotype was sampled from a woman aged 40 to 50 with active or convalescent COVID-19. The sequencing input was peripheral blood. DNA for the CDR3: TGTGCCAGCAGCCGAGACAGGTCGAACACTGAAGCTTTCTTT. Protein: CASSRDRSNTEAFF.